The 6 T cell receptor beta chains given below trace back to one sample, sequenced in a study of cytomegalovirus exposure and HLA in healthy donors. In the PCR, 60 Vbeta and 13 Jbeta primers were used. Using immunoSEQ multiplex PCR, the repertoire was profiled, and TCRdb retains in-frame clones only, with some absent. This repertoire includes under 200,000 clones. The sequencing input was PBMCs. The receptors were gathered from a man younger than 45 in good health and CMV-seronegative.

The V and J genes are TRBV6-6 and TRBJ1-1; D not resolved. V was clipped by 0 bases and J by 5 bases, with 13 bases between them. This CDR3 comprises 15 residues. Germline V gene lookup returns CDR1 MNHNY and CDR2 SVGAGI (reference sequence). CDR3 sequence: CASSYSPGVGTEAFF. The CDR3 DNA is TGTGCCAGCAGTTACTCGCCCGGGGTGGGGACTGAAGCTTTCTTT.

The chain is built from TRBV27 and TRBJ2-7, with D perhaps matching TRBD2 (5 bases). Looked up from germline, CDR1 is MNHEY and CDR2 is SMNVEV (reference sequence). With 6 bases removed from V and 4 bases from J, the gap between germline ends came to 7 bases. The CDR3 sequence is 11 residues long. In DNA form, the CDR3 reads TGTGCCAGCAGATGGAGGTACGAGCAGTACTTC. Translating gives CASRWRYEQYF.

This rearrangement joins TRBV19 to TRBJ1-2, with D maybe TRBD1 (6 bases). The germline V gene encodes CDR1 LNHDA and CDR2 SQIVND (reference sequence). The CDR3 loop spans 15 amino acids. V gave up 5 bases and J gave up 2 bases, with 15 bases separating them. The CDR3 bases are TGTGCCAGTAGTCGGGGGGCGCGGACCAACTATGGCTACACCTTC. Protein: CASSRGARTNYGYTF.

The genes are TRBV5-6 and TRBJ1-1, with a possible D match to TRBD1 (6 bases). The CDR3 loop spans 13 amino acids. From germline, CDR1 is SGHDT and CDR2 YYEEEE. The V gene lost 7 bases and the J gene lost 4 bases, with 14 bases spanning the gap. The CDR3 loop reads CASRSGGPTEAFF. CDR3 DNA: TGTGCCAGCCGCTCGGGGGGCCCCACTGAAGCTTTCTTT.

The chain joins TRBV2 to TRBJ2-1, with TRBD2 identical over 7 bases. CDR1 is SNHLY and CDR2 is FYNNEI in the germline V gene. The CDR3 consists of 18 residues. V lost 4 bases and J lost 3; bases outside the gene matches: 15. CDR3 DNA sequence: TGTGCCAGCAGTGGTCCGAGGGGTAGCGGGTTGAACTACAATGAGCAGTTCTTC. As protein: CASSGPRGSGLNYNEQFF.

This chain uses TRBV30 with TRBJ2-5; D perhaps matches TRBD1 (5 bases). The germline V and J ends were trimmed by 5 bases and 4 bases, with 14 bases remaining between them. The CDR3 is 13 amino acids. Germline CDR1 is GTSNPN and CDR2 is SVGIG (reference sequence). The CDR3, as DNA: TGTGCCTGGTGCCAGGGTCCCCCAGAGACCCAGTACTTC. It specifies CAWCQGPPETQYF.